This T cell receptor beta chain was retrieved from a study of chemoradiotherapy in HPV16-positive cancers. Turning to the study itself: A couple of HPV16-positive patients' cells yielded candidate HPV-specific clones and common motifs.

Trimming cost V 6 bases and J 0 bases; bases outside gene matches: 4. Germline-derived CDR1 and CDR2 are MNHEY and SVGAGI. This CDR3 contains 15 residues. Details on this clone: The antigen is not known.

Clones were sequenced by immunoSEQ multiplex PCR, and TCRdb holds only the in-frame ones, with some missing. This sample yields several thousand clones, of which approximately 80% are seen a single time; approximately 8.2% belongs to the top ten. Samples were taken several times over chemoradiotherapy. Overall study findings and caveats: The functional HPV-specific definition rests on just a couple of HPV16-positive patients.

The chain employs TRBV6-5 and TRBJ2-7, with 11 bases identical to TRBD2. This sequence was found in a human donor with HPV-associated anogenital cancer. Sample: tumor tissue, taken from a patient who underwent chemoradiotherapy. CDR3 coding DNA: TGTGCCAGCAGACCTACTAGCGGGAGCTCCTACGAGCAGTACTTC. This encodes CASRPTSGSSYEQYF.